What follows are 28 T cell receptor beta chains derived from one specimen sequenced in a study of blood T cells in healthy people across ages. The authors ran a second PCR of about 6 to 11 cycles using a sample-barcoded 5' primer and a J-beta primer mix. TCRdb itself ran the 5' RACE reads through MiXCR, one entry per CDR3 protein. The sample lists about 1,000,000 distinct CDR3 sequences, 45% occurring once. The material sequenced was blood. These receptors were taken from a woman in her fifties or sixties in good health.

The rearrangement joins TRBV10-2 to TRBJ2-3, with 13 nucleotides matching TRBD2. Germline lookup yields CDR1 WSHSY and CDR2 SAAADI. CDR3 length: 18 amino acids. The V segment lost 3 bases and the J segment 2 bases; nucleotides outside the gene matches: 8. Written as DNA, the CDR3 is TGCGCCAGCAGTGAAACAACCGGGACTAGCGGGACCACAGATACGCAGTATTTT. Residues: CASSETTGTSGTTDTQYF.

V is TRBV7-2 and J is TRBJ1-3, with 7 nucleotides matching TRBD1. Per germline, CDR1 SGHTA and CDR2 FQGNSA. The CDR3 covers 16 residues. The J segment lost 4 bases and the V segment lost 4 bases, leaving 10 bases of the junction unmatched. The DNA for the CDR3 is TGTGCCAGCAGCTCAACCTCAGGGACAGAGGGAAACACCATATATTTT. This encodes CASSSTSGTEGNTIYF.

The rearrangement joins TRBV11-2 to TRBJ2-5; 8 bases fit TRBD2. Germline V gene sequence: CDR1 SGHAT, CDR2 FQNNGV. The CDR3 contains 16 residues. J lost 11 bases, V lost 2 bases, and 16 bases had no gene match. The CDR3 region has the DNA TGTGCCAGCAGCTTATTTCCCAGCGGGAGAGGCAATGAGCAGTACTTC. This encodes CASSLFPSGRGNEQYF.

In this sample, this clonotype turned up a few times. CDR3 loop: CSGDWGNTEAFF. The CDR3 DNA is TGCAGCGGCGATTGGGGGAACACTGAAGCTTTCTTT. The chain links TRBV29-1 to TRBJ1-1; D unclear. The CDR3 sequence is 12 residues long. V was cut by 7 bases and J by 1 base, with 10 bases left in between. Germline V gene lookup returns CDR1 SQVTM and CDR2 ANQGSEA. The complete variable domain, with remaining parts taken from reference TRBV29-1 and TRBJ1-1, reads SAVISQKPSRDICQRGTSLTIQCQVDSQVTMMFWYRQQPGQSLTLIATANQGSEATYESGFVIDKFPISRPNLTFSTLTVSNMSPEDSSIYLCSGDWGNTEAFFGQGTRLTVV.

A note on this clonotype: A much larger clone is a single base away; this may be a read error. The rearrangement joins TRBV27 to TRBJ1-1; D may be TRBD1 (6 bases). Germline V gene sequence: CDR1 MNHEY, CDR2 SMNVEV (reference sequence). This CDR3 spans 13 amino acids. V lost 4 bases and J lost 1, with 7 bases in between. In DNA, the CDR3 is TGTGCCAGCAGTTCAGGGGAGAACACTGAAGCTTTCTTT. Protein product: CASSSGENTEAFF.

V gene TRBV4-2 combines with J gene TRBJ2-5; 12 bases are a match to TRBD2. The J call may be in error: the DNA end matches TRBJ2-7 better. Per the germline V gene, CDR1 is LGHNA and CDR2 is YNFKEQ. This CDR3 is 16 amino acids long. The CDR3 sequence is CASSPLTSGRTYEQYF. DNA for the CDR3: TGTGCCAGCAGCCCCCTGACTAGCGGGAGAACCTACGAGCAGTACTTC.

This rearrangement joins TRBV7-2 to TRBJ2-1, with a weak D call TRBD2 (5 bases). The CDR3 has 16 residues. Germline V CDR1 and CDR2: SGHTA, FQGNSA. V lost 1 base and J lost 2, with 12 bases in between. The CDR3 DNA is TGTGCCAGCAGCTTAGACGGCGGGCCGACCTACAATGAGCAGTTCTTC. Translated, it gives CASSLDGGPTYNEQFF.

The chain has TRBV10-3 and TRBJ2-7, with D unresolved. This CDR3 contains 14 residues. V was shortened by 0 bases and J by 2 bases, with 8 bases between the two germline ends. From germline, CDR1 is ENHRY and CDR2 SYGVKD. This chain's CDR3 is CAISESDNPYEQYF. The CDR3, as DNA: TGTGCCATCAGTGAGTCTGACAATCCCTACGAGCAGTACTTC.

The chain has TRBV7-9 and TRBJ1-2; D is perhaps TRBD1 (5 bases). From germline, CDR1 is SEHNR and CDR2 FQNEAQ (reference sequence). The CDR3 runs 17 residues. The ends were cut back, 5 bases at V and 2 bases at J, with 21 bases in the middle. The CDR3 bases are TGTGCCAGCAGCCCCGGGGGGGGTGTAGGACTCAACTATGGCTACACCTTC. This sequence encodes CASSPGGGVGLNYGYTF.

This chain links TRBV12-3 or TRBV12-4 with TRBJ1-2; 7 positions agree with TRBD1. V lost 3 bases, J lost 2 bases, and 6 bases stayed unmatched. The CDR3 is 15 amino acids. The DNA of the CDR3 is TGTGCCAGCAGTTTGGGACAGAAAGCCAACTATGGCTACACCTTC. Amino acid sequence: CASSLGQKANYGYTF.

The J gene is TRBJ1-2, the V gene TRBV7-9; TRBD1 aligns across 7 bases. The J segment lost 6 bases and the V segment lost 2 bases, leaving 6 bases of the junction unmatched. The CDR3 runs to 14 residues. Germline V CDR1 and CDR2: SEHNR, FQNEAQ (reference sequence). The CDR3 bases are TGTGCCAGCAGCTTATTACAGGGGCTGGATGGCTACACCTTC. Translating it yields CASSLLQGLDGYTF.

The chain's CDR3 is CSAPEAAVSNQPQHF. CDR3 coding DNA: TGCAGTGCCCCGGAGGCGGCAGTAAGCAATCAGCCCCAGCATTTT. The chain combines TRBV20-1 with TRBJ1-5; D uncertain. V lost 6 bases and J 1 base, leaving 16 bases between the germline ends. This CDR3 comprises 15 residues. The germline gives CDR1 DFQATT, CDR2 SNEGSKA (reference sequence).

Only a few counts were recorded for this clonotype. The V and J genes are TRBV7-9 and TRBJ1-2, with a tentative D call TRBD1 (5 bases). Germline CDR1 SEHNR, CDR2 FQNEAQ (reference sequence). The CDR3 has 14 amino acids. With 5 bases removed from V and 5 bases from J, the gap between germline ends came to 15 bases. The CDR3 loop reads CASSRNPGRYGYTF. CDR3 bases: TGTGCCAGCAGCCGAAACCCGGGACGATATGGCTACACCTTC.

A word on this clonotype: At one end the junction does not follow the germline gene, possibly because of a read error. This sequence joins TRBV27 and TRBJ2-1; no definite D call. The CDR3 has 17 amino acids. Germline V gene sequence: CDR1 MNHEY, CDR2 SMNVEV (reference sequence). CDR3 residues: CASSPEYHRDSYNVQFF. The CDR3 DNA follows: TGTGCCAGCAGTCCAGAGTACCACCGCGACTCCTACAATGTGCAGTTCTTC.

The chain uses TRBV29-1 and TRBJ2-1; TRBD2 matches 9 bases. The CDR3 has 16 amino acids. Per the germline V gene, CDR1 is SQVTM and CDR2 is ANQGSEA. Trimming at V came to 0 bases and at J to 7 bases, leaving 10 bases not matched to a gene. In nucleotides, the CDR3 is TGCAGCGTTGAAGAATGGGTGCCTAGCGGGATTAATGAGCAGTTCTTC. This encodes CSVEEWVPSGINEQFF.

This clonotype was detected only a few times. This rearrangement joins TRBV4-1 to TRBJ1-1; no clear D gene. Trimming pared 0 bases from V and 0 bases from J, leaving 14 bases between. This CDR3 has 17 amino acids. The germline V gene encodes CDR1 MGHRA and CDR2 YSYEKL. CDR3 nucleotide sequence: TGCGCCAGCAGCCAAGAGGGAGGTCTACTGATGAACACTGAAGCTTTCTTT. Its translation is CASSQEGGLLMNTEAFF.

In the case of this clonotype: Germline and junction disagree at one end, which may indicate a read error. The rearrangement joins TRBV20-1 to TRBJ2-4; 7 nucleotides agree with TRBD1. The J call may not be correct, given that the DNA end is closer to TRBJ2-7. The CDR3 length is 13 residues. The V gene's germline CDR1 is DFQATT and CDR2 SNEGSKA (reference sequence). CDR3 nucleotide sequence: TGCGGTGCCGGGACAGCGATGCTCTACGAGCAGTACTTC. The encoded protein is CGAGTAMLYEQYF.

The chain recombines TRBV7-9 with TRBJ1-6, with 7 bases aligning to TRBD1. V shed 11 bases, J shed 5 bases, and the junction held 9 bases outside the gene matches. Germline-derived CDR1 and CDR2 are SEHNR and FQNEAQ (reference sequence). The CDR3 length is 14 residues. The CDR3: CAGTTGRDNSPLHF. CDR3 sequence (DNA): TGTGCCGGGACGACAGGGAGAGATAATTCACCCCTCCACTTT.

This chain links TRBV27 with TRBJ2-7; TRBD2 might be the D (5 bases). This CDR3 has 16 residues. Trimming took off 5 bases at V and 6 bases at J, with 23 bases between the two ends. Germline CDR1 MNHEY, CDR2 SMNVEV (reference sequence). DNA for the CDR3: TGTGCCAGCAGTCTAAGAGCGGTAGGAGTGAAGAGCGAGCAGTACTTC. Translated: CASSLRAVGVKSEQYF.

CDR3 coding DNA: TGTGCCAGCAGCGTTGGGACAGACCCCTACGAGCAGTACTTC. This gives the protein CASSVGTDPYEQYF. The genes are TRBV9 and TRBJ2-7; 7 bases align to TRBD1. The CDR3 has 14 residues. The V and J ends lost 2 bases and 2 bases, in that order; junction bases with no gene match: 4. CDR1 SGDLS and CDR2 YYNGEE come from the germline V gene.

The chain couples TRBV25-1 to TRBJ2-3; 9 bases align to TRBD1. CDR3 length equals 14 residues. The V gene end was trimmed by 6 bases and the J gene end by 3 bases; junction bases not matched to a gene: 4. From germline, CDR1 is MGHDK and CDR2 SYGVNS. The CDR3 loop reads CASSRDRETDTQYF. In DNA form, the CDR3 reads TGTGCCAGCAGCCGGGACAGGGAAACAGATACGCAGTATTTT.

As regards this clonotype: An end of the junction does not agree with germline; a read error may underlie this. The CDR3 bases are TGTGCCGGCAGCGTAGAGCCTGCGGGAGGGCCCTCGGGAGCGCAGTATTTT. Amino acid sequence: CAGSVEPAGGPSGAQYF. The chain combines TRBV9 with TRBJ2-3; the match to TRBD2 covers 9 bases. CDR1 and CDR2 from the germline V gene are SGDLS and YYNGEE. The CDR3 has 17 amino acids.

This clonotype was counted a few times. This CDR3 reads CASSYPPGLSQYF. The CDR3 region has the DNA TGTGCCAGCAGCTACCCTCCGGGACTCTCGCAGTATTTT. The chain uses TRBV7-8 and TRBJ2-3; a weak D match, TRBD2 (6 bases). Deletions cut 4 bases from V and 10 bases from J, with 15 bases between. The CDR3 length is 13 residues. CDR1 and CDR2 from the germline V gene are SGHVS and FQNEAQ.

The chain links TRBV9 to TRBJ2-5; possibly TRBD1 or TRBD2 for D (5 bases each). With 0 bases removed from V and 11 bases from J, the gap between germline ends came to 23 bases. The germline V gene encodes CDR1 SGDLS and CDR2 YYNGEE. The CDR3 is 16 amino acids. The CDR3 nucleotides read TGTGCCAGCAGCGTAGGGGGGAGCGCCCGGCGCGATGAGCAGTACTTC. Its protein product is CASSVGGSARRDEQYF.

The gene calls are TRBV13 and TRBJ2-1; 9 bases fit TRBD2. With 5 bases clipped from V and 7 bases from J, the junction kept 21 bases outside the gene matches. CDR1 and CDR2 from the germline V gene are PRHDT and FYEKMQ (reference sequence). The CDR3 is made up of 19 amino acids. CDR3 in amino acids: CASSVQNIGGRAAGNEQFF. CDR3 DNA sequence: TGTGCCAGCAGCGTACAGAATATAGGCGGGAGGGCCGCCGGGAATGAGCAGTTCTTC.

There are a few counts of this clonotype. V gene TRBV5-6 combines with J gene TRBJ2-5; 12 nucleotides match TRBD2. V was clipped by 0 bases and J by 5 bases; unmatched bases: 8. Germline CDR1 reads SGHDT; CDR2 reads YYEEEE. The CDR3 length is 17 residues. CDR3 in DNA: TGTGCCAGCAGCTTGGTTCTAGCGGGAGGGCAAGGGGAGACCCAGTACTTC. This codes for CASSLVLAGGQGETQYF.

The rearrangement uses TRBV4-2 and TRBJ2-7; 9 bases fit TRBD2. V dropped 1 base and J dropped 1; count of bases not matched to a gene: 5. The CDR3 contains 16 residues. Germline-derived CDR1 and CDR2 are LGHNA and YNFKEQ. CDR3 amino acids: CASSQGLADISYEQYF. CDR3 in DNA: TGTGCCAGCAGCCAAGGACTAGCGGACATATCCTACGAGCAGTACTTC.

The sample holds a few counts of this clonotype. The chain joins TRBV5-1 to TRBJ2-1; 13 bases are shared with TRBD2. Trimming removed 4 bases from V and 9 bases from J; junction bases left unmatched: 7. The germline V gene has CDR1 SGHRS and CDR2 YFSETQ. This CDR3 has 15 amino acids. CDR3 nucleotide sequence: TGCGCCAGCAGCCTGGGACTAGCGGGGATGGGTGAGCAGTTCTTC. Translation gives CASSLGLAGMGEQFF.